Following are 28 T cell receptor beta chains from one sample sequenced in a study of control samples from healthy donors and cancer patients. TCRdb keeps only in-frame clones here, not all; method: immunoSEQ multiplex PCR. Among about 180,000 clones, 85% to 95% were seen once, and the ten largest hold 1.1% to 1.5%. Sequencing was done on a sample of blood. All receptors derive from a man aged 25 to 40 in good health.

The V call is TRBV28, the J call TRBJ1-4, with 7 bases that match TRBD1. J gave up 4 bases and V 6 bases, and 5 bases lay outside the gene matches. Germline assignment: CDR1 MDHEN and CDR2 SYDVKM. The CDR3 length is 14 residues. CDR3 DNA sequence: TGTGCCAGCAGAACGACAGGGATTAATGAAAAACTGTTTTTT. It translates to CASRTTGINEKLFF. Together with reference TRBV28 and TRBJ1-4, the CDR3 gives the full variable domain: DVKVTQSSRYLVKRTGEKVFLECVQDMDHENMFWYRQDPGLGLRLIYFSYDVKMKEKGDIPEGYSVSREKKERFSLILESASTNQTSMYLCASRTTGINEKLFFGSGTQLSVL.

Details on this clone: Other nucleotide sequences from this sample produce the same CDR3. The CDR3 loop reads CSVDRGNTIYF. As DNA, the CDR3 is TGCAGCGTGGACAGGGGAAACACCATATATTTT. J is TRBJ1-3 and V is TRBV29-1; TRBD1 aligns across 7 bases. The CDR3 length is 11 residues. Germline CDR1 is SQVTM and CDR2 is ANQGSEA. With V trimmed by 6 bases and J by 4 bases, 0 bases remained unmatched.

V and J are TRBV6-4 and TRBJ2-1; TRBD1 matches at 8 bases. Trimming removed 5 bases from V and 0 bases from J; junction bases left unmatched: 3. This CDR3 has 15 residues. The germline V gene has CDR1 MRHNA and CDR2 SNTAGT. The CDR3 region is CASSSGQGSYNEQFF. Written as DNA, the CDR3 is TGTGCCAGCAGTAGCGGACAGGGCTCCTACAATGAGCAGTTCTTC.

The chain uses TRBV9 and TRBJ1-4; TRBD1 is a possible D gene (5 bases). This CDR3 has 15 amino acids. Germline CDR1 is SGDLS and CDR2 is YYNGEE. Trimming removed 2 bases at V and 7 bases at J, with 15 bases between. The CDR3, as DNA: TGTGCCAGCAGCGTCTCGGGACGATTGATTGAAAAACTGTTTTTT. Translating it yields CASSVSGRLIEKLFF.

The chain recombines TRBV4-2 with TRBJ1-5; D unresolved. The CDR3 is 13 residues long. V lost 5 bases and J lost 1, with 6 bases in between. From germline, CDR1 is LGHNA and CDR2 YNFKEQ. The CDR3 is CASSKGSNQPQHF. CDR3 DNA: TGTGCCAGCAGCAAAGGGAGCAATCAGCCCCAGCATTTT.

This chain uses TRBV6-5 with TRBJ2-3, with D possibly TRBD2 on 6 matching bases. Per the germline V gene, CDR1 is MNHEY and CDR2 is SVGAGI. The CDR3 covers 13 residues. The V end was cut by 2 bases, the J end by 5 bases, with 8 bases between. The CDR3 DNA reads TGTGCCAGCAGTTACGCCGGGGGAGATACGCAGTATTTT. This translates into CASSYAGGDTQYF.

The gene calls are TRBV4-3 and TRBJ2-3, with TRBD1 matching 10 bases. This CDR3 contains 16 residues. V shed 0 bases, J shed 4 bases, and the junction held 4 bases outside the gene matches. CDR1 is LGHNA and CDR2 is YSLEER in the germline V gene. The CDR3 DNA reads as TGCGCCAGCAGCCAAGATGTGACAGGGGGCGCAGATACGCAGTATTTT. Residues: CASSQDVTGGADTQYF.

This sequence joins TRBV28 and TRBJ2-1, with TRBD2 matching over 7 bases. Losses at the gene ends were 6 bases for V and 6 bases for J; bases not matched to a gene: 11. Germline CDR1 is MDHEN and CDR2 is SYDVKM. This CDR3 is 15 amino acids long. The CDR3 DNA reads TGTGCCAGCAGCTCAGTGGCGGGAGCGTCCAATGAGCAGTTCTTC. This translates into CASSSVAGASNEQFF. The variable domain in full, completed from reference TRBV28 and TRBJ2-1, reads DVKVTQSSRYLVKRTGEKVFLECVQDMDHENMFWYRQDPGLGLRLIYFSYDVKMKEKGDIPEGYSVSREKKERFSLILESASTNQTSMYLCASSSVAGASNEQFFGPGTRLTVL.

V gene TRBV19 combines with J gene TRBJ1-2, with 7 bases that match TRBD1. The CDR3 contains 15 residues. Losses at the gene ends were 3 bases for V and 1 base for J; bases not matched to a gene: 5. Germline V gene lookup returns CDR1 LNHDA and CDR2 SQIVND (reference sequence). The CDR3 reads CASSIGRGNNYGYTF. The DNA of the CDR3 is TGTGCCAGTAGTATCGGCAGGGGGAATAACTATGGCTACACCTTC. The variable domain in full, with the rest retrieved from reference TRBV19 and TRBJ1-2, is DGGITQSPKYLFRKEGQNVTLSCEQNLNHDAMYWYRQDPGQGLRLIYYSQIVNDFQKGDIAEGYSVSREKKESFPLTVTSAQKNPTAFYLCASSIGRGNNYGYTFGSGTRLTVV.

The chain is built from TRBV11-2 and TRBJ1-1; D gene ambiguous. The CDR3 consists of 13 residues. The ends were cut back, 3 bases at V and 0 bases at J, with 5 bases in the middle. Germline V gene lookup returns CDR1 SGHAT and CDR2 FQNNGV. CDR3 DNA sequence: TGTGCCAGCAGCTTGGTAATGAACACTGAAGCTTTCTTT. Translation gives CASSLVMNTEAFF.

The CDR3: CASRLSNQPQHF. In DNA, the CDR3 is TGTGCTTCAAGGCTGAGCAATCAGCCCCAGCATTTT. V is TRBV19 and J is TRBJ1-5; D remains ambiguous. The germline gives CDR1 LNHDA, CDR2 SQIVND (reference sequence). The CDR3 runs 12 residues. Supplemented by reference TRBV19 and TRBJ1-5, the full variable domain reads DGGITQSPKYLFRKEGQNVTLSCEQNLNHDAMYWYRQDPGQGLRLIYYSQIVNDFQKGDIAEGYSVSREKKESFPLTVTSAQKNPTAFYLCASRLSNQPQHFGDGTRLSIL.

The genes are TRBV5-6 and TRBJ1-2, with TRBD1 matching over 7 bases. CDR1 SGHDT and CDR2 YYEEEE come from the germline V gene. The CDR3 covers 15 residues. V shed 4 bases, J shed 0 bases, and the junction held 6 bases outside the gene matches. CDR3 sequence: CASSRGTAPNYGYTF. The CDR3 coding sequence is TGTGCCAGCAGCCGAGGGACAGCTCCTAACTATGGCTACACCTTC.

V and J are TRBV24-1 and TRBJ2-3; 9 bases are shared with TRBD2. The V segment lost 7 bases and the J segment 9 bases; nucleotides outside the gene matches: 13. Germline V gives CDR1 KGHDR, CDR2 SFDVKD. CDR3 length: 15 residues. CDR3 loop: CATRPTSGPDETQYF. The CDR3 coding sequence is TGTGCCACCAGGCCGACTAGCGGACCGGACGAGACGCAGTATTTT.

The rearrangement links TRBV7-8 to TRBJ2-7; D tentatively reads TRBD1 or TRBD2 (6 bases each). Looked up from germline, CDR1 is SGHVS and CDR2 is FQNEAQ. The CDR3 sequence is 13 residues long. With 2 bases removed from V and 7 bases from J, the gap between germline ends came to 12 bases. This CDR3 is CASSLSGAGEQYF. The CDR3 DNA follows: TGTGCCAGCAGCTTATCGGGGGCAGGGGAGCAGTACTTC.

A remark on this clone: At one end the junction does not follow the germline gene, possibly because of a read error. The chain joins TRBV2 to TRBJ1-5; tentative D call: TRBD1 (6 bases). Germline V CDR1 and CDR2: SNHLY, FYNNEI. The CDR3 runs to 13 residues. The CDR3 nucleotides are TGTGCCAGCAGAGAAGACAGGAGTCAGCCCCAGCATTTT. This gives the protein CASREDRSQPQHF.

The rearrangement joins TRBV19 to TRBJ2-1; 9 bases align to TRBD1. The CDR3 consists of 15 residues. Germline V lookup: CDR1 LNHDA, CDR2 SQIVND (reference sequence). V dropped 4 bases and J dropped 1; count of bases not matched to a gene: 2. The CDR3 reads CASSRGQGSYNEQFF. Written as DNA, the CDR3 is TGTGCCAGTAGTAGGGGACAGGGTTCCTACAATGAGCAGTTCTTC.

The rearrangement uses TRBV4-3 and TRBJ1-5; no reliable D call. CDR3 length equals 15 residues. CDR1 and CDR2 (germline): LGHNA, YSLEER. The V end lost 1 base, the J end lost 6 bases, and 13 bases lay between the germline ends. CDR3 sequence (DNA): TGCGCCAGCAGCCAAGGGAGCGGGTGGGCTCAGCCCCAGCATTTT. This translates into CASSQGSGWAQPQHF.

CDR3 DNA sequence: TGCGCCAGCAGTGGTCAAGGGGGCAATCAGCCCCAGCATTTT. Its translation is CASSGQGGNQPQHF. The chain joins TRBV10-2 to TRBJ1-5; D may be TRBD1 (5 bases). Trimming left V 4 bases short and J 2 bases short, with 9 bases between. The CDR3 is 14 residues long. The germline V gene has CDR1 WSHSY and CDR2 SAAADI.

The V gene is TRBV11-2, the J gene TRBJ1-2; D ambiguous. V was shortened by 1 base and J by 6 bases, with 6 bases between the two germline ends. This CDR3 region has 12 residues. The germline V gene has CDR1 SGHAT and CDR2 FQNNGV. The CDR3 here is CASSLGENGYTF. The CDR3 DNA is TGTGCCAGCAGCTTAGGAGAGAATGGCTACACCTTC.

The chain recombines TRBV30 with TRBJ1-2, with D uncertain. Trimming took 1 base from V and 8 from J, leaving 23 bases between them. Germline V CDR1 and CDR2: GTSNPN, SVGIG (reference sequence). The CDR3 is 16 residues long. CDR3 residues: CAWSELRSIWTRGYTF. The CDR3 DNA reads as TGTGCCTGGAGTGAGTTAAGGTCCATTTGGACTAGGGGCTACACCTTC.

In nucleotides, the CDR3 is TGTGCCAGCAGTTCCTTTCTGGGCACTGAAGCTTTCTTT. Residues: CASSSFLGTEAFF. V usage is TRBV25-1 and J usage is TRBJ1-1, with D unresolved. Per germline, CDR1 MGHDK and CDR2 SYGVNS. The CDR3 sequence is 13 residues long. V was trimmed by 5 bases and J by 4 bases, leaving 11 bases between them.

The rearrangement uses TRBV5-4 and TRBJ2-7; D unclear. Germline V gene lookup returns CDR1 SGHNT and CDR2 YYREEE (reference sequence). This CDR3 comprises 12 residues. V lost 3 bases and J lost 2, with 6 bases in between. The CDR3 nucleotides read TGTGCCAGCAGCTGGGGAACCTACGAGCAGTACTTC. It specifies CASSWGTYEQYF.

The V and J genes are TRBV19 and TRBJ1-5, with D tentatively TRBD1 (6 bases). CDR1 is LNHDA and CDR2 is SQIVND in the germline V gene (reference sequence). Trimming removed 3 bases at V and 6 bases at J, with 15 bases between. The CDR3 contains 15 residues. CDR3 DNA: TGTGCCAGTAGTATTCGCCGGGGGGGCAGTCAGCCCCAGCATTTT. Encoded protein: CASSIRRGGSQPQHF.

The chain employs TRBV5-6 and TRBJ1-2; the D gene is possibly TRBD1 (6 bases). The CDR3 sequence is 13 residues long. The V and J ends lost 4 bases and 6 bases respectively, with 13 bases between them. Germline V CDR1 and CDR2: SGHDT, YYEEEE. The CDR3 DNA reads as TGTGCCAGCAGCCGCAAGGGGGGGAATGGCTACACCTTC. Its translation is CASSRKGGNGYTF.

J is TRBJ2-2 and V is TRBV5-1, with a possible D match to TRBD2 (7 bases). Deletions cut 5 bases from V and 3 bases from J, with 11 bases between. Looked up from germline, CDR1 is SGHRS and CDR2 is YFSETQ. The CDR3 totals 14 residues. The DNA of the CDR3 is TGCGCCAGCAGTCGGGGGGCGGACACCGGGGAGCTGTTTTTT. This encodes CASSRGADTGELFF.

V and J are TRBV7-9 and TRBJ1-2; D is unclear. The germline gives CDR1 SEHNR, CDR2 FQNEAQ (reference sequence). There are 12 residues in the CDR3. V shed 1 base and J shed 10 bases, with 10 bases lying between them. The CDR3 loop reads CASSLVKRDYTF. In nucleotides, the CDR3 is TGTGCCAGCAGCTTAGTGAAACGCGACTACACCTTC.

V gene TRBV7-9 combines with J gene TRBJ1-1, with TRBD1 matching 10 bases. V was clipped by 1 base and J by 5 bases; unmatched bases: 1. In germline, CDR1 is SEHNR, CDR2 FQNEAQ (reference sequence). The CDR3 is 14 residues long. CDR3 coding DNA: TGTGCCAGCAGCTTAGGACAGGGGGCGACTGAAGCTTTCTTT. Translation: CASSLGQGATEAFF.

The V gene is TRBV6-5, the J gene TRBJ2-1; D is unclear. V gave up 7 bases and J gave up 8 bases, with 9 bases separating them. The CDR3 loop spans 11 amino acids. Germline lookup yields CDR1 MNHEY and CDR2 SVGAGI. The CDR3 spells CASKDSDEQFF. CDR3 coding DNA: TGTGCCAGCAAAGACTCGGATGAGCAGTTCTTC.